Listed below are T cell receptor beta chains from one sample, sequenced in a study of T-cell memory formation after mild COVID-19. TCRdb independently ran MiXCR on the 5' RACE reads; one entry per CDR3 protein. There are approximately 500,000 distinct CDR3 sequences in the sample; 20% to 25% occur only once, and around an eighth lies in the top ten. Sequenced: PBMCs or a T cell subset sorted from them (not recorded which). The receptors shown here come from an adult woman who had mild COVID-19 (a few samples of this study predate the infection). Cell type and time point are not known. Both conserved end residues are part of each CDR3. The D gene is left open where the match is weak. Clone size is shown for a subset of rows, as once, few, many or a class of expanded clone.

j_call,d_call,cdr3_length,clone_size,v_call,cdr3_aa,cdr3_nt
TRBJ1-2,TRBD1,15,NA,TRBV6-2/TRBV6-3,CASSSTGQGSDGYTF,TGTGCCAGCAGTTCGACGGGACAGGGGTCTGATGGCTACACCTTC
TRBJ2-7,TRBD1,15,NA,TRBV24-1,CATSDADRGSHEQYF,TGTGCCACCAGTGATGCCGACAGGGGGTCCCACGAGCAGTACTTC
TRBJ2-7,TRBD2,15,NA,TRBV3-1,CASSHSSGSSYEQYF,TGTGCCAGCAGCCATTCTAGCGGGAGTTCCTACGAGCAGTACTTC
TRBJ2-3,TRBD2,13,NA,TRBV7-6,CASSDQRDDTQYF,TGTGCCAGCAGCGACCAGCGGGACGATACGCAGTATTTT
TRBJ2-7,TRBD1,14,few,TRBV5-1,CASSLGQGFDEQYF,TGCGCCAGCAGCTTGGGACAGGGTTTTGACGAGCAGTACTTC
TRBJ1-4,TRBD1,13,NA,TRBV12-3/TRBV12-4,CASSLRQGAKLFF,TGTGCCAGCAGTTTAAGGCAGGGGGCGAAACTGTTTTTT
TRBJ2-1,TRBD2,15,NA,TRBV6-6,CASSYPGGGINEQFF,TGTGCCAGCAGTTACCCCGGGGGGGGGATCAATGAGCAGTTCTTC
TRBJ2-3,TRBD1,16,many,TRBV24-1,CATSETGTGRTDTQYF,TGTGCCACCAGTGAAACCGGGACAGGACGCACAGATACGCAGTATTTT
TRBJ2-1,NA,15,NA,TRBV12-3/TRBV12-4,CASRPRLTARNEQFF,TGTGCCAGCAGACCCCGACTGACAGCCCGCAATGAGCAGTTCTTC
TRBJ2-3,NA,15,NA,TRBV3-1,CASSRGLLRGDTQYF,TGTGCCAGCAGCCGGGGACTCCTTCGGGGGGATACGCAGTATTTT
TRBJ2-1,TRBD2,17,NA,TRBV3-1,CASSQEIPGTSSAEQFF,TGTGCCAGCAGCCAAGAGATCCCCGGGACTAGCTCGGCCGAGCAGTTCTTC
TRBJ1-4,TRBD1,15,NA,TRBV2,CASSRTGTGNEKLFF,TGTGCCAGCAGCCGAACCGGGACAGGGAATGAAAAACTGTTTTTT
TRBJ2-1,TRBD2,15,NA,TRBV15,CATRLGRGSRNEQFF,TGTGCCACCCGACTCGGGAGGGGGTCTAGGAATGAGCAGTTCTTC
TRBJ2-2,NA,12,few,TRBV7-9,CASSSVTGELFF,TGTGCCAGCTCTTCGGTCACCGGGGAGCTGTTTTTT
TRBJ2-7,NA,14,NA,TRBV30,CAWSEGNPSYEQYF,TGTGCCTGGAGTGAGGGTAATCCCTCCTACGAGCAGTACTTC
TRBJ1-1,NA,13,NA,TRBV20-1,CSAMSSMNTEAFF,TGCAGTGCTATGTCCTCCATGAACACTGAAGCTTTCTTT
TRBJ1-1,NA,15,NA,TRBV5-1,CASSLSPGEHTEAFF,TGCGCCAGCAGCTTGAGTCCGGGAGAGCACACTGAAGCTTTCTTT
TRBJ1-5,TRBD1,15,NA,TRBV19,CASNRQGIPNQPQHF,TGTGCCAGTAATAGACAGGGGATCCCCAATCAGCCCCAGCATTTT
TRBJ2-5,TRBD2,17,few,TRBV7-3,CASSPGLAWRDQETQYF,TGTGCCAGCAGCCCGGGACTAGCGTGGAGGGACCAAGAGACCCAGTACTTC
TRBJ1-6,TRBD1,14,few,TRBV15,CATSRQGRDSPLHF,TGTGCCACCAGCCGACAGGGGCGGGATTCACCCCTCCACTTT
TRBJ2-7,NA,12,NA,TRBV25-1,CASSGDNYEQYF,TGTGCCAGCAGTGGGGACAATTACGAGCAGTACTTC
TRBJ1-2,TRBD1,15,NA,TRBV20-1,CSVPLNPTGTHGYTF,TGCAGTGTTCCGCTAAACCCGACAGGGACGCATGGCTACACCTTC
TRBJ2-7,TRBD1,15,few,TRBV5-1,CASSLAGTGVYEQYF,TGTGCCAGCAGCTTGGCCGGGACAGGGGTCTACGAGCAGTACTTC
TRBJ2-3,TRBD2,15,NA,TRBV6-2/TRBV6-3,CASSLRAGGQSTQYF,TGTGCCAGCAGTTTGCGAGCGGGAGGCCAGAGTACGCAGTATTTT
TRBJ2-3,TRBD2,15,few,TRBV29-1,CSVEDGTSGGDTQYF,TGCAGCGTTGAAGACGGGACTAGCGGGGGAGATACGCAGTATTTT
TRBJ2-5,NA,16,NA,TRBV9,CASSVGRRNYQETQYF,TGTGCCAGCAGCGTAGGGCGGAGGAACTACCAAGAGACCCAGTACTTC
TRBJ1-4,NA,17,many,TRBV4-1,CASSQPPARGRGEKLFF,TGCGCCAGCAGCCAACCGCCAGCCAGGGGTCGAGGTGAAAAACTGTTTTTT
TRBJ1-5,NA,17,few,TRBV19,CASSIALGQKPNQPQHF,TGTGCCAGTAGTATCGCCCTCGGACAGAAGCCTAATCAGCCCCAGCATTTT
TRBJ2-1,TRBD2,14,NA,TRBV20-1,CSFERSGRAGEQFF,TGCAGCTTTGAGCGGAGCGGGAGGGCTGGTGAGCAGTTCTTC
TRBJ2-4,TRBD1,14,many,TRBV5-1,CASSFRGTGNIQYF,TGCGCCAGCAGCTTCAGGGGGACGGGAAACATTCAGTACTTC
TRBJ1-1,TRBD1,14,NA,TRBV12-3/TRBV12-4,CASTRTGGDTEAFF,TGTGCCAGCACCCGGACAGGTGGGGACACTGAAGCTTTCTTT
TRBJ2-1,TRBD1,15,NA,TRBV7-9,CASSPDRGHTNEQFF,TGTGCCAGCAGTCCGGACAGGGGGCACACCAATGAGCAGTTCTTC
TRBJ2-3,TRBD1,16,many,TRBV18,CASSPPDRGFTDTQYF,TGTGCCAGCTCACCACCCGACAGGGGATTCACAGATACGCAGTATTTT
TRBJ2-7,TRBD2,15,few,TRBV4-2,CASSQGAGVWDEQYF,TGTGCCAGCAGCCAAGGAGCGGGAGTATGGGACGAGCAGTACTTC
TRBJ2-7,NA,14,few,TRBV6-2/TRBV6-3,CASRSPGNSYEQYF,TGTGCCAGCAGGTCACCAGGGAACTCCTACGAGCAGTACTTC
TRBJ2-2,NA,18,NA,TRBV15,CATSRRNYRPAGTGELFF,TGTGCCACCAGCAGACGAAACTATCGGCCCGCGGGCACCGGGGAGCTGTTTTTT
TRBJ2-7,TRBD1,14,few,TRBV3-1,CASSRQGKTYEQYF,TGTGCCAGCAGCAGACAGGGGAAAACCTACGAGCAGTACTTC
TRBJ2-7,NA,14,few,TRBV20-1,CSARPRDASYEQYF,TGCAGTGCTCGCCCCCGGGACGCCTCCTACGAGCAGTACTTC
TRBJ2-1,TRBD2,16,NA,TRBV7-3,CASSSQTSGRADEQFF,TGTGCCAGCAGCTCGCAGACTAGCGGGAGGGCCGATGAGCAGTTCTTC
TRBJ1-1,NA,13,NA,TRBV10-3,CAIRRGLGTEAFF,TGTGCCATCAGGAGGGGGTTAGGCACTGAAGCTTTCTTT
TRBJ1-1,NA,13,many,TRBV6-5,CASSYRGNTEAFF,TGTGCCAGCAGTTACAGGGGGAACACTGAAGCTTTCTTT
TRBJ2-1,NA,15,NA,TRBV5-8,CASSLAGEVSGEQFF,TGTGCCAGCAGCTTGGCCGGCGAGGTTTCAGGGGAGCAGTTCTTC